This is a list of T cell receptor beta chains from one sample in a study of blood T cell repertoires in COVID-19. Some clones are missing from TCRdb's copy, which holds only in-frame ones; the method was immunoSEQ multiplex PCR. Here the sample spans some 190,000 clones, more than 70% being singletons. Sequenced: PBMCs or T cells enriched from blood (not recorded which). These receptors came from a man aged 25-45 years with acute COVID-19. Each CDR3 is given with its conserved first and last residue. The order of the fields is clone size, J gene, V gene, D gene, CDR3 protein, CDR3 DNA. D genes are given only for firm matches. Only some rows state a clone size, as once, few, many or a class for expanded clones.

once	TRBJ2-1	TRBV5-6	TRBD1	CASSYRGTGPANEQFF	TGTGCCAGCAGCTACCGCGGGACAGGGCCTGCAAATGAGCAGTTCTTC
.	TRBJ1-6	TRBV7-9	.	CASSYGGVSPLHF	TGTGCCAGCAGCTACGGGGGGGTCTCACCCCTCCACTTT
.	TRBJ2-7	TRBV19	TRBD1	CASSHRGQVEQYF	TGTGCCAGTAGTCACAGGGGGCAAGTCGAGCAGTACTTC
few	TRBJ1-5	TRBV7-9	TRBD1	CASSTGTGDNQPQHF	TGTGCCAGCAGTACCGGGACAGGGGACAATCAGCCCCAGCATTTT
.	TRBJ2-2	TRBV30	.	CAWTSWAASNTGELFF	TGTGCCTGGACAAGTTGGGCAGCCTCGAACACCGGGGAGCTGTTTTTT
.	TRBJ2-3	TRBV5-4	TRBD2	CASSLARGGGTDTQYF	TGTGCCAGCAGCTTGGCGCGGGGGGGAGGCACAGATACGCAGTATTTT
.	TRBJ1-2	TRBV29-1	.	CSVVTANYGYTF	TGCAGCGTTGTCACAGCCAACTATGGCTACACCTTC
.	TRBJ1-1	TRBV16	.	CASSQTFQGNTEAFF	TGTGCCAGCAGCCAAACCTTCCAGGGTAACACTGAAGCTTTCTTT
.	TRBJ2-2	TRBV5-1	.	CASTIGQLETGELFF	TGCGCCAGCACCATAGGACAGTTAGAGACCGGGGAGCTGTTTTTT
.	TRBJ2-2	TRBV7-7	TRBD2	CASSSSSGVNTGELFF	TGTGCCAGCAGCTCTTCTAGCGGGGTTAACACCGGGGAGCTGTTTTTT
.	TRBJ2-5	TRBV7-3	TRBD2	CASSAGGLAGQETQYF	TGTGCCAGCAGCGCCGGAGGACTAGCGGGGCAAGAGACCCAGTACTTC
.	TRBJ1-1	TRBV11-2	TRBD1	CASNIRDRVLTEAFF	TGTGCCAGCAACATTAGGGACAGGGTGCTCACTGAAGCTTTCTTT
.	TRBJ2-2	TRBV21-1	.	CASRVIPGLTGELFF	TGTGCCAGCAGGGTGATACCAGGCTTGACCGGGGAGCTGTTTTTT
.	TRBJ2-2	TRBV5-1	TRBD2	CASSISGGAAGELFF	TGCGCCAGCAGCATTAGCGGGGGGGCCGCCGGGGAGCTGTTTTTT
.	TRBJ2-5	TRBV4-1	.	CASSQDSVQETQYF	TGCGCCAGCAGCCAAGATTCGGTGCAAGAGACCCAGTACTTC
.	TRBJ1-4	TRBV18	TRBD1	CASSPPGRGSEKLFF	TGTGCCAGCTCACCACCGGGCAGGGGGAGCGAAAAACTGTTTTTT
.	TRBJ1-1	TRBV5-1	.	CASEGEDTEAFF	TGCGCCAGCGAGGGAGAGGACACTGAAGCTTTCTTT
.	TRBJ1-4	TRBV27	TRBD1	CASRQGTGNEKLFF	TGTGCCAGCAGGCAAGGGACAGGGAATGAAAAACTGTTTTTT
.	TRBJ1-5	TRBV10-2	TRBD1	CASGGGQGSNQPQHF	TGCGCCAGCGGGGGCGGACAGGGTAGCAATCAGCCCCAGCATTTT
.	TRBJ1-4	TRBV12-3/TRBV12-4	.	CASTFGTGLKLFF	TGTGCCAGCACCTTCGGGACGGGACTGAAACTGTTTTTT
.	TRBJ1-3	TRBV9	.	CASSPPDSPTIYF	TGTGCCAGCAGCCCTCCGGACAGTCCCACCATATATTTT
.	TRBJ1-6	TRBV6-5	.	CASNAGPYNSPLHF	TGTGCCAGCAACGCAGGCCCCTATAATTCACCCCTCCACTTT
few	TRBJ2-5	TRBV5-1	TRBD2	CASSWTSQKETQYF	TGCGCCAGCAGCTGGACTAGCCAGAAAGAGACCCAGTACTTC
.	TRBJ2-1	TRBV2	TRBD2	CASRELAGGTYNEQFF	TGTGCCAGCAGGGAACTAGCGGGGGGGACCTACAATGAGCAGTTCTTC
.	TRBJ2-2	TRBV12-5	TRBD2	CASGRGDTGELFF	TGTGCTAGTGGTCGGGGGGACACCGGGGAGCTGTTTTTT
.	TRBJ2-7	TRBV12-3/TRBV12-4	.	CASSLEGREQYF	TGTGCCAGCAGTTTAGAGGGGCGGGAGCAGTACTTC
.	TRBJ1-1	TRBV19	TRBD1	CASNDPGQRAPYEAFF	TGTGCCAGCAACGACCCGGGACAGAGGGCCCCATATGAAGCTTTCTTT
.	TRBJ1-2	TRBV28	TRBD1	CASRPPSGTGISYGYTF	TGTGCCAGCAGGCCCCCGTCAGGGACAGGGATATCTTATGGCTACACCTTC
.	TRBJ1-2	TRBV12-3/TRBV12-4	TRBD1	CASSPGQGDGYTF	TGTGCCAGCAGCCCCGGACAGGGGGATGGCTACACCTTC
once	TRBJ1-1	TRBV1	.	CTSSRRDRVSTEAFF	TGCACCAGCAGCCGCCGGGACAGGGTTAGCACTGAAGCTTTCTTT
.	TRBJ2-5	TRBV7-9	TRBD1	CASSLGGLQETQYF	TGTGCCAGCAGCCTAGGGGGCCTCCAAGAGACCCAGTACTTC
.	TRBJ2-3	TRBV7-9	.	CASRERDSRPTQYF	TGTGCCAGCAGGGAGAGGGACTCTAGACCTACGCAGTATTTT
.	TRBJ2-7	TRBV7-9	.	CASSDPGQTYEQYF	TGTGCCAGCAGCGATCCGGGACAAACTTACGAGCAGTACTTC
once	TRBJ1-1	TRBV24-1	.	CATGQGNTEAFF	TGTGCCACCGGTCAGGGGAACACTGAAGCTTTCTTT
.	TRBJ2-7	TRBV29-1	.	CSAQGGEQYF	TGCAGCGCCCAGGGTGGCGAGCAGTACTTC
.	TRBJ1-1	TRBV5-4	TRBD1	CASSSDRMNTEAFF	TGTGCCAGCAGCTCGGACAGGATGAACACTGAAGCTTTCTTT
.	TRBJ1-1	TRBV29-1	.	CSVEQGIRAFF	TGCAGCGTTGAACAGGGGATACGAGCTTTCTTT
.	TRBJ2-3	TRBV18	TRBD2	CASSPLAGTDTQYF	TGTGCCAGCTCACCCCTAGCGGGCACAGATACGCAGTATTTT
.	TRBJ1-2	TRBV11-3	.	CASSRGGDGYTF	TGTGCCAGCAGTCGTGGGGGGGATGGCTACACCTTC
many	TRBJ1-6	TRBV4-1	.	CASSQEIQSPLHF	TGCGCCAGCAGCCAAGAGATACAATCACCCCTCCACTTT
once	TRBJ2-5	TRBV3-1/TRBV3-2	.	CASSQGTARETQYF	TGTGCCAGCAGCCAAGGGACAGCTCGGGAGACCCAGTACTTC
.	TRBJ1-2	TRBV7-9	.	CASSLGAGDYTF	TGTGCCAGCAGCTTAGGGGCAGGGGACTACACCTTC
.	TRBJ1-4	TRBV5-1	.	CASIQGLPDEKLFF	TGCGCCAGTATTCAGGGGCTCCCAGATGAAAAACTGTTTTTT
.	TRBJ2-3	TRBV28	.	CASMPERSTDTQYF	TGTGCCAGCATGCCCGAGCGGTCCACAGATACGCAGTATTTT
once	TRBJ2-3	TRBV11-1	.	CASSPGDHREDTQYF	TGTGCCAGCAGCCCGGGGGACCACCGGGAGGATACGCAGTATTTT
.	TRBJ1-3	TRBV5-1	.	CASSLAGGIGGNTIYF	TGCGCCAGCAGCTTGGCCGGGGGGATTGGTGGAAACACCATATATTTT
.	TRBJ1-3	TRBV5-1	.	CASSLASGGASGNTIYF	TGCGCCAGCAGCTTGGCCTCGGGGGGCGCGAGTGGAAACACCATATATTTT